The clone carrying this T cell receptor (beta chain) has at least ten counts. The antigen remains undetermined. The germline V gene encodes CDR1 MNHEY and CDR2 SVGAGI. The ends were cut back, 0 bases at V and 5 bases at J, with 6 bases in the middle. The CDR3 has 13 amino acids. The sample is drawn from a study of T-cell reconstitution after alpha-beta-depleted transplantation in children. Whole-study findings and limits: The origin of high day-60 TCRbeta diversity in some patients lay in surviving recipient T cells and thymic progenitors. In patients about two months after transplant, alpha-beta T cells reportedly arose from several hundred expanded graft clones.

Construction of the TCRbeta library involved unique molecular identifiers. In TCRdb, the PCR reads were re-called with MiXCR into one record per CDR3 protein. The table includes about 980,000 distinct CDR3 sequences, under 30% detected once. The chain combines TRBV6-5 with TRBJ2-3; D is uncertain. The clonotype originates from a boy younger than two who had a stem cell transplant for SCID, so the T cells may come from the graft donor. The material was PBMCs, mostly from graft donor cells, obtained 360 days after TCRalphabeta/CD19-depleted stem cell transplant. The CDR3 protein is CASSYSLGDTQYF. The DNA for the CDR3 is TGTGCCAGCAGTTACTCGTTAGGAGATACGCAGTATTTT.